These T cell receptor beta chains were read from a single sample in a study of beta chain features in type 1 diabetes. TCRdb keeps only in-frame clones here, not all; method: immunoSEQ multiplex PCR. The sample holds fewer than 350,000 clones, around 7.3% seen once. The sequencing input was central memory CD4+ T cells from blood. The receptor source for this set is a woman aged 18-29 years in good health. Both conserved end residues are part of each CDR3. Each record gives: clone size, V gene, CDR3 length, J gene, D gene, CDR3 DNA, CDR3 protein. D genes are given only for firm matches. Clone size is given for some rows only: seen once, a few or many times, or a class if the clone is expanded.

clone size: -; V gene: TRBV7-2; CDR3 length: 16; J gene: TRBJ2-2; D gene: TRBD1; CDR3 DNA: TGTGCCAGCAGCTTTCAAGCGACAGGGCAGGCCGGGGAGCTGTTTTTT; CDR3 protein: CASSFQATGQAGELFF
clone size: -; V gene: TRBV5-6; CDR3 length: 14; J gene: TRBJ1-6; D gene: -; CDR3 DNA: TGTGCCAGCAGCTTGAGACACGATAATTCACCCCTCCACTTT; CDR3 protein: CASSLRHDNSPLHF
clone size: few; V gene: TRBV2; CDR3 length: 16; J gene: TRBJ2-6; D gene: -; CDR3 DNA: TGTGCCAGCGGATCCCAGAGGACCTCTGGGGCCAACGTCCTGACTTTC; CDR3 protein: CASGSQRTSGANVLTF
clone size: few; V gene: TRBV18; CDR3 length: 15; J gene: TRBJ2-1; D gene: -; CDR3 DNA: TGTGCCAGCTCACCACTGTGGGAAGGGTCTAATGAGCAGTTCTTC; CDR3 protein: CASSPLWEGSNEQFF
clone size: many; V gene: TRBV7-2; CDR3 length: 12; J gene: TRBJ2-2; D gene: -; CDR3 DNA: TGTGCCAGCAGTCAGATCTCGGGGGAGCTGTTTTTT; CDR3 protein: CASSQISGELFF
clone size: few; V gene: TRBV10-3; CDR3 length: 13; J gene: TRBJ1-5; D gene: -; CDR3 DNA: TGTGCCATCTGGCGGGGTGGCAATCAGCCCCAGCATTTT; CDR3 protein: CAIWRGGNQPQHF
clone size: -; V gene: TRBV9; CDR3 length: 14; J gene: TRBJ2-5; D gene: TRBD1; CDR3 DNA: TGTGCCAGCAGCGGGACAGGGGCTCAAGAGACCCAGTACTTC; CDR3 protein: CASSGTGAQETQYF
clone size: few; V gene: TRBV19; CDR3 length: 17; J gene: TRBJ1-2; D gene: TRBD1; CDR3 DNA: TGTGCCAGTCAGCCGGGACAGGGATATCTTAGTTCGGGCGGCTACACCTTC; CDR3 protein: CASQPGQGYLSSGGYTF
clone size: many; V gene: TRBV14; CDR3 length: 13; J gene: TRBJ2-2; D gene: -; CDR3 DNA: TGTGCCAGCAGCGAGGGGGTCACCGGGGAGCTGTTTTTT; CDR3 protein: CASSEGVTGELFF
clone size: few; V gene: TRBV30; CDR3 length: 15; J gene: TRBJ2-1; D gene: -; CDR3 DNA: TGTGCCTGGAGTGTACGGTTGGGGAGTGGGAATGAGCAGTTCTTC; CDR3 protein: CAWSVRLGSGNEQFF
clone size: many; V gene: TRBV9; CDR3 length: 14; J gene: TRBJ2-2; D gene: -; CDR3 DNA: TGTGCCAGCAGCGTCGGGTCTGACACCGGGGAGCTGTTTTTT; CDR3 protein: CASSVGSDTGELFF
clone size: many; V gene: TRBV28; CDR3 length: 10; J gene: TRBJ1-2; D gene: -; CDR3 DNA: TGTGCCAGCAGCCAGAAGGGGTACACCTTC; CDR3 protein: CASSQKGYTF
clone size: -; V gene: TRBV5-6; CDR3 length: 11; J gene: TRBJ2-1; D gene: -; CDR3 DNA: TGTGCCAGCAGCTTCGGACAGGAGCAGTTCTTC; CDR3 protein: CASSFGQEQFF
clone size: few; V gene: TRBV14; CDR3 length: 17; J gene: TRBJ1-2; D gene: TRBD1; CDR3 DNA: TGTGCCAGCAGCCAAGTCAGACAGGGGGCTTCTAACTATGGCTACACCTTC; CDR3 protein: CASSQVRQGASNYGYTF
clone size: few; V gene: TRBV4-2; CDR3 length: 18; J gene: TRBJ2-3; D gene: -; CDR3 DNA: TGTGCCAGCAGCCAAAAACGAGGACAGGACGTAGCGGGGCTTACGCAGTATTTT; CDR3 protein: CASSQKRGQDVAGLTQYF
clone size: few; V gene: TRBV19; CDR3 length: 16; J gene: TRBJ2-4; D gene: -; CDR3 DNA: TGTGCCAGTAGTATCCCCAGGGGTTTTGCCAAAAACATTCAGTACTTC; CDR3 protein: CASSIPRGFAKNIQYF
clone size: few; V gene: TRBV7-6; CDR3 length: 17; J gene: TRBJ2-1; D gene: -; CDR3 DNA: TGTGCCAGCAGCTTAGTGGGGACACCGAGCTCCTACAATGAGCAGTTCTTC; CDR3 protein: CASSLVGTPSSYNEQFF
clone size: -; V gene: TRBV20-1; CDR3 length: 11; J gene: TRBJ1-2; D gene: -; CDR3 DNA: TGCAGTGCTACGTTAGGATATGGCTACACCTTC; CDR3 protein: CSATLGYGYTF
clone size: -; V gene: TRBV27; CDR3 length: 13; J gene: TRBJ1-1; D gene: TRBD1; CDR3 DNA: TGTGCCAGCAGTAGACAGGGGGTAGCTGAAGCTTTCTTT; CDR3 protein: CASSRQGVAEAFF
clone size: many; V gene: TRBV10-3; CDR3 length: 13; J gene: TRBJ2-6; D gene: -; CDR3 DNA: TGTGCCATCTCGACGGCTGGGGCCAACGTCCTGACTTTC; CDR3 protein: CAISTAGANVLTF
clone size: few; V gene: TRBV4-3; CDR3 length: 13; J gene: TRBJ2-3; D gene: -; CDR3 DNA: TGCGCCAGCAGCACCGGGCCCACAGATACGCAGTATTTT; CDR3 protein: CASSTGPTDTQYF
clone size: -; V gene: TRBV6-5; CDR3 length: 14; J gene: TRBJ2-5; D gene: TRBD2; CDR3 DNA: TGTGCCAGCAGTTCGGGGGGGCGGTTGGAGACCCAGTACTTC; CDR3 protein: CASSSGGRLETQYF
clone size: -; V gene: TRBV6-1; CDR3 length: 13; J gene: TRBJ1-6; D gene: -; CDR3 DNA: TGTGCCAGCAGTGATGAACGGAATTCACCCCTCCACTTT; CDR3 protein: CASSDERNSPLHF
clone size: few; V gene: TRBV19; CDR3 length: 14; J gene: TRBJ2-2; D gene: TRBD2; CDR3 DNA: TGTGCCAGTAACAGCGGGAGGGTAACCGGGGAGCTGTTTTTT; CDR3 protein: CASNSGRVTGELFF
clone size: few; V gene: TRBV2; CDR3 length: 15; J gene: TRBJ2-1; D gene: -; CDR3 DNA: TGTGCCAGCAGTGAAGAGGGTACTAGCATCAATGAGCAGTTCTTC; CDR3 protein: CASSEEGTSINEQFF
clone size: few; V gene: TRBV7-8; CDR3 length: 12; J gene: TRBJ2-1; D gene: -; CDR3 DNA: TGTGCCAGCAGCTTAGTGGGGGGTGAGCAGTTCTTC; CDR3 protein: CASSLVGGEQFF
clone size: few; V gene: TRBV7-9; CDR3 length: 12; J gene: TRBJ1-6; D gene: -; CDR3 DNA: TGTGCCAGCAGCAACAGTAATTCACCCCTCCACTTT; CDR3 protein: CASSNSNSPLHF
clone size: -; V gene: TRBV13; CDR3 length: 17; J gene: TRBJ2-3; D gene: TRBD2; CDR3 DNA: TGTGCCAGCACCCAGTTGACTAGCGGGGGGGCAGTAGATACGCAGTATTTT; CDR3 protein: CASTQLTSGGAVDTQYF
clone size: -; V gene: TRBV2; CDR3 length: 13; J gene: TRBJ2-2; D gene: -; CDR3 DNA: TGTGCCAGCAGTGGTGACCGCACCGGGGAGCTGTTTTTT; CDR3 protein: CASSGDRTGELFF
clone size: -; V gene: TRBV2; CDR3 length: 14; J gene: TRBJ1-6; D gene: -; CDR3 DNA: TGTGCCAGCAGCCTTATTCGGGACTCTTCACCCCTCCACTTT; CDR3 protein: CASSLIRDSSPLHF
clone size: -; V gene: TRBV7-2; CDR3 length: 14; J gene: TRBJ2-4; D gene: -; CDR3 DNA: TGTGCCAGCAGCCCTGGGGTAGCGAGCAACATTCAGTACTTC; CDR3 protein: CASSPGVASNIQYF
clone size: few; V gene: TRBV29-1; CDR3 length: 12; J gene: TRBJ2-3; D gene: -; CDR3 DNA: TGCAGCGTTGCAATAGGTTTAGATACGCAGTATTTT; CDR3 protein: CSVAIGLDTQYF
clone size: -; V gene: TRBV27; CDR3 length: 13; J gene: TRBJ2-7; D gene: TRBD1; CDR3 DNA: TGTGCCAGCGGGTACCGGGACAGGGGCGAGCAGTACTTC; CDR3 protein: CASGYRDRGEQYF
clone size: few; V gene: TRBV18; CDR3 length: 13; J gene: TRBJ2-2; D gene: -; CDR3 DNA: TGTGCCAGCTCACCACCTAGTTCCGAGGAGCTGTTTTTT; CDR3 protein: CASSPPSSEELFF
clone size: -; V gene: TRBV18; CDR3 length: 13; J gene: TRBJ1-1; D gene: -; CDR3 DNA: TGTGCCAGCTCGCCGCCAGTGAACACTGAAGCTTTCTTT; CDR3 protein: CASSPPVNTEAFF
clone size: many; V gene: TRBV11-3; CDR3 length: 13; J gene: TRBJ1-1; D gene: -; CDR3 DNA: TGTGCCAGCAGCTCAGGTGGTAGCACTGAAGCTTTCTTT; CDR3 protein: CASSSGGSTEAFF